Detailed here is one T cell receptor beta chain. CDR1 is LNHDA, CDR2 SQIVND, per germline (reference sequence). Trimming pared 7 bases from V and 7 bases from J, leaving 22 bases between. This CDR3 is built from 15 residues. The data stem from a study of blood T cell repertoires in COVID-19. In the study overall: The samples span acute and convalescent COVID-19 from the United States, Italy and Spain.

Original methodology: Amplification from reference gene primers served as the basis for estimated nucleated cell counts. Sequencing was performed with immunoSEQ multiplex PCR; in TCRdb, only in-frame clones are kept and a portion is missing. The V and J calls and the clone size are those of that table, but D and trimming were determined from the DNA. The sample carries roughly 120,000 clones, about 82% recorded once. Sequences were obtained from peripheral blood. The chain links TRBV19 to TRBJ1-1; maybe TRBD1 (5 bases). This receptor was identified in a human donor in a cohort sampled during active COVID-19. The CDR3 sequence is CASTPNQGRAIEAFF. The CDR3 nucleotides are TGTGCCAGTACCCCAAATCAGGGCAGGGCAATTGAAGCTTTCTTT.